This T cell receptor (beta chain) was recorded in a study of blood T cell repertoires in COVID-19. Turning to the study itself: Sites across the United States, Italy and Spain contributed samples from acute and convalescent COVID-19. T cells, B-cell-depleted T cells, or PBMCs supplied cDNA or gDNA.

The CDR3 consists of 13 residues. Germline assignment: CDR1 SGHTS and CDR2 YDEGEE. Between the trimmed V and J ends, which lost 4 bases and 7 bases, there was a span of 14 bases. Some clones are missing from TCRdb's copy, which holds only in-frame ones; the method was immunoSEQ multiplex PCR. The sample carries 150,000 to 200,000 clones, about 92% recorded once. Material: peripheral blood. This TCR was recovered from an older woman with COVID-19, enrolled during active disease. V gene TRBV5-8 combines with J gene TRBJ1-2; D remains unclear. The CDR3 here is CASSQGVQTGYTF. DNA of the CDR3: TGTGCCAGCAGCCAAGGCGTACAGACTGGCTACACCTTC.